This passage covers 12 T cell receptor beta chains from one sample sequenced in a study of response to subunit inactivated influenza vaccine. From the RT-PCR reads, TCRdb called clonotypes with MiXCR, one entry per CDR3 protein. The repertoire includes roughly 500,000 distinct CDR3 sequences, approximately 15% of them detected once, and around 3% sits in the top ten. Sample: CD4+ T cells sorted from PBMCs, taken 23 to 25 months after vaccination. The receptors come from a man between 50 and 70 years old who received an inactivated influenza vaccine.

This clonotype was seen more than once but under ten times. The CDR3 is CASSFLANVLTF. The CDR3 bases are TGTGCCAGCAGCTTTTTGGCCAACGTCCTGACTTTC. This chain links TRBV5-6 with TRBJ2-6; D is unresolved. The V gene's germline CDR1 is SGHDT and CDR2 YYEEEE. Trimming shortened V by 2 bases and J by 6 bases, and 3 bases separated the two germline ends. This CDR3 has 12 amino acids.

This sequence joins TRBV12-3 or TRBV12-4 and TRBJ2-3; no definite D call. The CDR3 spans 16 residues. The V end was cut by 6 bases, the J end by 2 bases, with 18 bases between. CDR3 residues: CASRNTERPLTDTQYF. CDR3 coding DNA: TGTGCCAGCAGGAATACTGAACGCCCACTCACAGATACGCAGTATTTT.

This clonotype was seen a handful of times. This chain connects TRBV7-2 to TRBJ2-3; 7 bases map to TRBD2. The CDR3 has 16 amino acids. Looked up from germline, CDR1 is SGHTA and CDR2 is FQGNSA. V shed 6 bases and J 2 bases; nucleotides not matched to a gene: 11. CDR3 DNA: TGTGCCAGCAGAATCGGGACTAATCCTCCCACAGATACGCAGTATTTT. The encoded protein is CASRIGTNPPTDTQYF.

The table lists this clonotype with many counts. This rearrangement joins TRBV12-3 or TRBV12-4 to TRBJ1-5; D gene ambiguous. Deletions cut 4 bases from V and 4 bases from J, with 14 bases between. This CDR3 is 15 amino acids long. CDR3 protein: CASSWTLRVNQPQHF. The CDR3 nucleotides are TGTGCCAGCAGTTGGACCCTCCGCGTGAATCAGCCCCAGCATTTT.

V gene TRBV6-2 or TRBV6-3 combines with J gene TRBJ2-5; TRBD2 agrees at 7 bases. This CDR3 region has 13 residues. V gave up 4 bases and J gave up 3 bases; unmatched junction bases: 2. Germline CDR1 and CDR2: MNHEY and SVGEGT. The CDR3 DNA reads TGTGCCAGCAGTTGGGGACTAAAAGAGACCCAGTACTTC. This gives the protein CASSWGLKETQYF.

This rearrangement joins TRBV20-1 to TRBJ1-1; possibly TRBD1 for D (6 bases). CDR1 and CDR2 (germline): DFQATT, SNEGSKA (reference sequence). The CDR3 extends over 13 amino acids. V was trimmed by 3 bases and J by 6 bases, leaving 14 bases between them. CDR3 DNA: TGCAGTGCTAGTGCAGGGGCGGCCCCTGAAGCTTTCTTT. Translation gives CSASAGAAPEAFF.

The chain has TRBV6-1 and TRBJ1-5; tentatively, D is TRBD1 (6 bases). Trimming took off 7 bases at V and 0 bases at J, with 10 bases between the two ends. The CDR3 runs 14 residues. Germline V gene data show CDR1 as MNHNS and CDR2 as SASEGT. CDR3 amino acids: CASTLTGSNQPQHF. The CDR3 nucleotides are TGTGCCAGCACCTTGACAGGTAGCAATCAGCCCCAGCATTTT.

In this sample, this clonotype turned up a few times. This chain connects TRBV11-2 to TRBJ2-1; TRBD2 aligns across 9 bases. The CDR3 spans 15 residues. Trimming took 3 bases from V and 3 from J; bases not matched to a gene: 3. Germline V CDR1 and CDR2: SGHAT, FQNNGV. CDR3 in DNA: TGTGCCAGCAGCTTGCTAGCGGGAATCTACAATGAGCAGTTCTTC. Protein sequence: CASSLLAGIYNEQFF.

This rearrangement joins TRBV2 to TRBJ2-3, with D hard to call. Germline loops: CDR1 SNHLY, CDR2 FYNNEI. With 7 bases removed from V and 2 bases from J, the gap between germline ends came to 16 bases. This CDR3 has 15 amino acids. DNA of the CDR3: TGTGCCAGCAAGTTACGCGCCAGAGACACAGATACGCAGTATTTT. Translated, it gives CASKLRARDTDTQYF.

This rearrangement joins TRBV18 to TRBJ2-1, with 12 bases lining up with TRBD2. The length of the CDR3 is 16 residues. Per the germline V gene, CDR1 is KGHSH and CDR2 is LQKENI. The J segment lost 7 bases and the V segment lost 4 bases, leaving 8 bases of the junction unmatched. The CDR3 protein is CASSRILAGGGNEQFF. Written as DNA, the CDR3 is TGTGCCAGCTCACGGATACTAGCGGGGGGCGGTAATGAGCAGTTCTTC.

The chain combines TRBV3-1 with TRBJ1-3; no reliable D call. V was pared by 4 bases and J by 7 bases, with 14 bases between. The V gene's germline CDR1 is LGHDT and CDR2 YNNKEL (reference sequence). CDR3 length: 14 amino acids. The CDR3 loop is CASSLGPIGNTIYF. The CDR3 coding sequence is TGTGCCAGCAGCCTTGGCCCGATTGGGAACACCATATATTTT.

Remarks on this clonotype: The junction shows a germline mismatch at one end, possibly a read error. The V call is TRBV3-1, the J call TRBJ1-2; no clear D. CDR1 and CDR2 from the germline V gene are LGHDT and YNNKEL (reference sequence). This CDR3 spans 12 amino acids. The CDR3 DNA sequence: TGTGGCAGCAGCCAAGATTTCGGGAAGAGAGTCTTC. As protein: CGSSQDFGKRVF.